Listed below are T cell receptor beta chains from one sample, sequenced in a study of cytomegalovirus exposure and HLA in healthy donors. Only in-frame clones appear in the TCRdb table, and some are missing; sequencing was by immunoSEQ multiplex PCR. The sample lists more than 90,000 clones, approximately 90% occurring once. The source material was PBMCs. These receptors all come from a young man in good health and CMV-seronegative. CDR3s include the opening cysteine and the closing phenylalanine or tryptophan. Fields, in order: V gene, clone size, D gene, J gene, CDR3 protein, CDR3 DNA. The D gene is left open where the match is weak. Only some rows state a clone size, as once, few, many or a class for expanded clones.

v_gene: TRBV7-2
abundance: few
d_gene: -
j_gene: TRBJ1-5
CDR3aa: CASSVDRWNQPQHF
CDR3nt: TGTGCCAGCAGCGTCGACAGGTGGAATCAGCCCCAGCATTTT

v_gene: TRBV28
abundance: once
d_gene: TRBD1
j_gene: TRBJ1-1
CDR3aa: CASRKAGTALNTEAFF
CDR3nt: TGTGCCAGCAGAAAGGCCGGGACAGCCCTTAACACTGAAGCTTTCTTT

v_gene: TRBV27
abundance: -
d_gene: TRBD1
j_gene: TRBJ1-2
CDR3aa: CASSSNRVRGLSYGYTF
CDR3nt: TGTGCCAGCAGTTCAAATCGGGTCAGGGGGCTGAGCTATGGCTACACCTTC

v_gene: TRBV9
abundance: -
d_gene: -
j_gene: TRBJ2-2
CDR3aa: CASSVASVAGTTGELFF
CDR3nt: TGTGCCAGCAGCGTAGCTTCAGTAGCAGGGACAACCGGGGAGCTGTTTTTT

v_gene: TRBV7-9
abundance: few
d_gene: -
j_gene: TRBJ2-1
CDR3aa: CASSLDTHNEQFF
CDR3nt: TGTGCCAGCAGCTTAGACACACACAATGAGCAGTTCTTC

v_gene: TRBV4-1
abundance: -
d_gene: TRBD1
j_gene: TRBJ2-7
CDR3aa: CASSPEDPRTGYPEQYF
CDR3nt: TGCGCCAGCAGCCCCGAAGACCCACGGACAGGGTACCCCGAGCAGTACTTC

v_gene: TRBV18
abundance: -
d_gene: TRBD2
j_gene: TRBJ2-7
CDR3aa: CASSPGTSGGASYEQYF
CDR3nt: TGTGCCAGCTCACCAGGGACTAGCGGGGGGGCTTCTTACGAGCAGTACTTC

v_gene: TRBV15
abundance: -
d_gene: -
j_gene: TRBJ2-3
CDR3aa: CAVRTVDTDTQYF
CDR3nt: TGTGCGGTCAGGACAGTTGACACAGATACGCAGTATTTT

v_gene: TRBV5-1
abundance: -
d_gene: -
j_gene: TRBJ1-2
CDR3aa: CASSFGTDYGYTF
CDR3nt: TGCGCCAGCAGCTTTGGCACAGACTATGGCTACACCTTC

v_gene: TRBV9
abundance: -
d_gene: -
j_gene: TRBJ2-3
CDR3aa: CASSVGHSGGTDTQYF
CDR3nt: TGTGCCAGCAGCGTAGGACATTCCGGGGGCACAGATACGCAGTATTTT

v_gene: TRBV14
abundance: -
d_gene: TRBD1
j_gene: TRBJ2-7
CDR3aa: CASSQDRGPSSYEQYF
CDR3nt: TGTGCCAGCAGCCAAGACAGGGGGCCCAGCTCCTACGAGCAGTACTTC

v_gene: TRBV29-1
abundance: once
d_gene: -
j_gene: TRBJ1-2
CDR3aa: CSDGRQMGHGYTF
CDR3nt: TGCAGCGACGGGAGACAGATGGGACATGGCTACACCTTC

v_gene: TRBV6-6
abundance: -
d_gene: -
j_gene: TRBJ2-3
CDR3aa: CASSNTPDTQYF
CDR3nt: TGTGCCAGCAGTAACACCCCAGATACGCAGTATTTT

v_gene: TRBV7-6
abundance: -
d_gene: -
j_gene: TRBJ2-3
CDR3aa: CASSLAEGLAGSTDTQYF
CDR3nt: TGTGCCAGCAGCTTAGCGGAGGGATTGGCGGGTAGCACAGATACGCAGTATTTT

v_gene: TRBV18
abundance: -
d_gene: TRBD1
j_gene: TRBJ2-6
CDR3aa: CASSPLGQGAISGANVLTF
CDR3nt: TGTGCCAGCTCACCCCTTGGACAGGGGGCGATCTCTGGGGCCAACGTCCTGACTTTC

v_gene: TRBV7-2
abundance: -
d_gene: -
j_gene: TRBJ1-3
CDR3aa: CASSLGIGEGWGNTIYF
CDR3nt: TGTGCCAGCAGCTTAGGAATCGGGGAAGGTTGGGGAAACACCATATATTTT

v_gene: TRBV18
abundance: -
d_gene: TRBD1
j_gene: TRBJ1-1
CDR3aa: CASSPGTGAKVNTEAFF
CDR3nt: TGTGCCAGCTCACCTGGGACAGGGGCAAAAGTGAACACTGAAGCTTTCTTT

v_gene: TRBV15
abundance: -
d_gene: -
j_gene: TRBJ2-1
CDR3aa: CATSLSLGGRNNEQFF
CDR3nt: TGTGCCACCAGCTTGAGTTTGGGCGGGCGTAACAATGAGCAGTTCTTC

v_gene: TRBV2
abundance: once
d_gene: -
j_gene: TRBJ2-3
CDR3aa: CASGLRTDTQYF
CDR3nt: TGTGCCAGCGGGCTGCGCACAGATACGCAGTATTTT

v_gene: TRBV9
abundance: -
d_gene: TRBD1
j_gene: TRBJ2-7
CDR3aa: CASSVGTGRSEQYF
CDR3nt: TGTGCCAGCAGCGTTGGGACAGGGCGTTCCGAGCAGTACTTC

v_gene: TRBV6-4
abundance: few
d_gene: TRBD2
j_gene: TRBJ2-2
CDR3aa: CASRVLAGGSGELFF
CDR3nt: TGTGCCAGCAGAGTACTAGCGGGAGGCAGCGGGGAGCTGTTTTTT

v_gene: TRBV6-5
abundance: -
d_gene: TRBD1
j_gene: TRBJ2-7
CDR3aa: CASSYTGAGGPYEQYF
CDR3nt: TGTGCCAGCAGTTACACGGGGGCAGGGGGCCCCTACGAGCAGTACTTC

v_gene: TRBV12-5
abundance: -
d_gene: TRBD2
j_gene: TRBJ2-5
CDR3aa: CASGWTRLAGDYQETQYF
CDR3nt: TGTGCTAGTGGTTGGACCCGACTAGCGGGAGACTACCAAGAGACCCAGTACTTC

v_gene: TRBV28
abundance: -
d_gene: -
j_gene: TRBJ1-2
CDR3aa: CASSRDGLNNYGYTF
CDR3nt: TGTGCCAGCAGCAGAGACGGACTAAATAACTATGGCTACACCTTC

v_gene: TRBV9
abundance: few
d_gene: TRBD2
j_gene: TRBJ2-2
CDR3aa: CASSDRLAGNTGELFF
CDR3nt: TGTGCCAGCAGCGACCGACTAGCGGGGAACACCGGGGAGCTGTTTTTT

v_gene: TRBV6-5
abundance: -
d_gene: -
j_gene: TRBJ2-4
CDR3aa: CASSYSAGKNIQYF
CDR3nt: TGTGCCAGCAGTTACTCGGCAGGCAAAAACATTCAGTACTTC

v_gene: TRBV7-2
abundance: -
d_gene: TRBD2
j_gene: TRBJ2-1
CDR3aa: CASSFRLAGSSYNEQFF
CDR3nt: TGTGCCAGCAGCTTTCGACTAGCGGGGAGCTCCTACAATGAGCAGTTCTTC

v_gene: TRBV6-1
abundance: once
d_gene: TRBD1
j_gene: TRBJ1-5
CDR3aa: CASSDTGTGTFSNQPQHF
CDR3nt: TGTGCCAGCAGTGATACCGGGACAGGGACCTTTAGCAATCAGCCCCAGCATTTT

v_gene: TRBV18
abundance: -
d_gene: TRBD1
j_gene: TRBJ2-3
CDR3aa: CASSPRTGVNLITDTQYF
CDR3nt: TGTGCCAGCTCACCACGGACAGGGGTTAACCTCATCACAGATACGCAGTATTTT

v_gene: TRBV4-1
abundance: -
d_gene: TRBD1
j_gene: TRBJ1-5
CDR3aa: CASSHTRQGFVGQPQHF
CDR3nt: TGCGCCAGCAGCCATACTAGACAGGGTTTTGTAGGTCAGCCCCAGCATTTT

v_gene: TRBV28
abundance: -
d_gene: TRBD1
j_gene: TRBJ2-7
CDR3aa: CASSLGLGQVSYEQYF
CDR3nt: TGTGCCAGCAGCCTAGGCCTGGGACAGGTCTCCTACGAGCAGTACTTC

v_gene: TRBV5-4
abundance: -
d_gene: -
j_gene: TRBJ1-1
CDR3aa: CASSLAASAEAFF
CDR3nt: TGTGCCAGCAGCTTGGCCGCCAGCGCTGAAGCTTTCTTT

v_gene: TRBV14
abundance: -
d_gene: -
j_gene: TRBJ2-5
CDR3aa: CASSQSLARETQYF
CDR3nt: TGTGCCAGCAGCCAATCGTTGGCTAGGGAGACCCAGTACTTC

v_gene: TRBV19
abundance: few
d_gene: -
j_gene: TRBJ2-7
CDR3aa: CASSHTGSAYEQYF
CDR3nt: TGTGCCAGTAGCCACACCGGGAGTGCCTACGAGCAGTACTTC

v_gene: TRBV7-2
abundance: -
d_gene: -
j_gene: TRBJ1-5
CDR3aa: CASSKTVHSNQPQHF
CDR3nt: TGTGCCAGCAGCAAGACAGTTCATAGCAATCAGCCCCAGCATTTT

v_gene: TRBV28
abundance: -
d_gene: TRBD1
j_gene: TRBJ2-7
CDR3aa: CASSFPRRGLKDEQYF
CDR3nt: TGTGCCAGCAGCTTCCCCCGCAGGGGGCTAAAGGACGAGCAGTACTTC

v_gene: TRBV9
abundance: -
d_gene: TRBD2
j_gene: TRBJ2-3
CDR3aa: CASSVASGGTTDTQYF
CDR3nt: TGTGCCAGCAGCGTAGCTAGCGGGGGGACCACAGATACGCAGTATTTT

v_gene: TRBV7-2
abundance: -
d_gene: -
j_gene: TRBJ2-1
CDR3aa: CASSPLGQINNEQFF
CDR3nt: TGTGCCAGCAGCCCGCTGGGGCAGATTAACAATGAGCAGTTCTTC

v_gene: TRBV6-6
abundance: -
d_gene: -
j_gene: TRBJ1-2
CDR3aa: CASSYGSSYGYTF
CDR3nt: TGTGCCAGCAGTTACGGGTCTAGCTATGGCTACACCTTC

v_gene: TRBV6-4
abundance: -
d_gene: TRBD2
j_gene: TRBJ2-2
CDR3aa: CASSRLGAGSLTGELFF
CDR3nt: TGTGCCAGCAGTCGACTCGGAGCGGGGAGCCTCACCGGGGAGCTGTTTTTT

v_gene: TRBV11-2
abundance: -
d_gene: -
j_gene: TRBJ1-2
CDR3aa: CASSENAGYGYTF
CDR3nt: TGTGCCAGCAGCGAGAATGCAGGCTATGGCTACACCTTC

v_gene: TRBV13
abundance: -
d_gene: -
j_gene: TRBJ2-7
CDR3aa: CASSLTTVSYEQYF
CDR3nt: TGTGCCAGCAGCTTGACGACTGTATCCTACGAGCAGTACTTC

v_gene: TRBV5-6
abundance: -
d_gene: -
j_gene: TRBJ2-1
CDR3aa: CASSLFLTVQFF
CDR3nt: TGTGCCAGCAGCTTGTTTCTTACAGTACAGTTCTTC

v_gene: TRBV30
abundance: -
d_gene: -
j_gene: TRBJ1-4
CDR3aa: CAFGGLGEKLFF
CDR3nt: TGTGCTTTCGGGGGTTTGGGTGAAAAACTGTTTTTT

v_gene: TRBV6-6
abundance: -
d_gene: TRBD2
j_gene: TRBJ2-1
CDR3aa: CASSQTSGSGNEQFF
CDR3nt: TGTGCCAGCAGCCAAACTAGCGGGAGTGGGAATGAGCAGTTCTTC

v_gene: TRBV5-8
abundance: -
d_gene: -
j_gene: TRBJ2-1
CDR3aa: CASSLAGFEQFF
CDR3nt: TGTGCCAGCAGCCTGGCGGGGTTTGAGCAGTTCTTC

v_gene: TRBV7-9
abundance: -
d_gene: TRBD1
j_gene: TRBJ1-1
CDR3aa: CASSLRQGDEAFF
CDR3nt: TGTGCCAGCAGCTTAAGACAGGGCGATGAAGCTTTCTTT

v_gene: TRBV19
abundance: -
d_gene: -
j_gene: TRBJ2-5
CDR3aa: CASSIDFRGKQETQYF
CDR3nt: TGTGCCAGTAGTATTGATTTTCGGGGGAAACAAGAGACCCAGTACTTC

v_gene: TRBV5-1
abundance: -
d_gene: -
j_gene: TRBJ2-7
CDR3aa: CASSLDWGRDEQYF
CDR3nt: TGCGCCAGCAGCTTGGATTGGGGGCGCGACGAGCAGTACTTC

v_gene: TRBV6-5
abundance: -
d_gene: -
j_gene: TRBJ2-2
CDR3aa: CASSYSTGYTGELFF
CDR3nt: TGTGCCAGCAGTTACTCCACAGGGTACACCGGGGAGCTGTTTTTT

v_gene: TRBV15
abundance: -
d_gene: -
j_gene: TRBJ2-7
CDR3aa: CATSRDWGLAAGGYEQYF
CDR3nt: TGTGCCACCAGCAGAGATTGGGGATTGGCGGCAGGGGGGTACGAGCAGTACTTC

v_gene: TRBV2
abundance: -
d_gene: -
j_gene: TRBJ1-2
CDR3aa: CASSYAGDLNYGYTF
CDR3nt: TGTGCCAGCAGTTATGCGGGAGACCTTAACTATGGCTACACCTTC

v_gene: TRBV7-6
abundance: -
d_gene: TRBD2
j_gene: TRBJ2-5
CDR3aa: CASSPGGWETQYF
CDR3nt: TGTGCCAGCAGCCCGGGGGGGTGGGAGACCCAGTACTTC

v_gene: TRBV18
abundance: -
d_gene: -
j_gene: TRBJ2-7
CDR3aa: CASSPWAGSYEQYF
CDR3nt: TGTGCCAGCTCACCTTGGGCGGGGTCCTACGAGCAGTACTTC